A single sample gave rise to the 10 T cell receptor beta chains below, sequenced in a study of blood T cell repertoires in COVID-19. Assay: immunoSEQ multiplex PCR; the TCRdb copy retains only in-frame clones and omits some. This sample carries hundreds of thousands of clones, around 89% of them seen once, and the ten largest clones take 9.5% to 15%. Sequencing used peripheral blood. These receptors were collected from a woman aged 55-69 years with acute or convalescent COVID-19.

The chain joins TRBV7-2 to TRBJ1-4; D is uncertain. The germline CDR1 and CDR2 sequences are SGHTA and FQGNSA. V was shortened by 0 bases and J by 7 bases, with 9 bases between the two germline ends. The CDR3 has 14 amino acids. CDR3 in amino acids: CASSLARRGEKLFF. The CDR3, as DNA: TGTGCCAGCAGCTTAGCCCGAAGAGGTGAAAAACTGTTTTTT.

This clone was observed a single time. The chain joins TRBV6-2 or TRBV6-3 to TRBJ1-6, with 9 bases identical to TRBD1. This CDR3 region has 17 residues. Germline V gene data show CDR1 as MNHEY and CDR2 as SVGEGT. J lost 5 bases, V lost 3 bases, and 8 bases had no gene match. The CDR3 reads CASSYDGQGSNNSPLHF. The CDR3 DNA reads as TGTGCCAGCAGTTATGACGGACAGGGGTCCAATAATTCACCCCTCCACTTT.

V usage is TRBV7-9 and J usage is TRBJ1-4; TRBD1 is a possible D gene (6 bases). Trimming removed 0 bases at V and 4 bases at J, with 9 bases between. Germline V CDR1 and CDR2: SEHNR, FQNEAQ (reference sequence). This CDR3 contains 15 residues. In DNA form, the CDR3 reads TGTGCCAGCAGCTTAGCAGGACAGTTTAATGAAAAACTGTTTTTT. It translates to CASSLAGQFNEKLFF.

The chain couples TRBV27 to TRBJ1-4; 8 bases are a match to TRBD1. The J segment lost 1 base and the V segment lost 3 bases, leaving 4 bases of the junction unmatched. This CDR3 contains 16 residues. Germline values: CDR1 MNHEY, CDR2 SMNVEV (reference sequence). CDR3 in DNA: TGTGCCAGCAGTTTCCAGGGGGCGCGAACTAATGAAAAACTGTTTTTT. Translation gives CASSFQGARTNEKLFF.

With respect to this clone: Additional DNA sequences in this sample encode the identical CDR3. The J gene is TRBJ1-2, the V gene TRBV28; D ambiguous. The V and J ends lost 4 bases and 5 bases respectively, with 5 bases between them. Germline CDR1 MDHEN, CDR2 SYDVKM. The CDR3 consists of 11 residues. The CDR3 bases are TGTGCCAGCAGTTCGAGGTATGGCTACACCTTC. It specifies CASSSRYGYTF.

The V call is TRBV20-1, the J call TRBJ2-3; D unclear. The length of the CDR3 is 11 residues. Trimming removed 6 bases at V and 12 bases at J, with 16 bases between. CDR1 is DFQATT and CDR2 is SNEGSKA in the germline V gene (reference sequence). The CDR3 protein is CSATDAPDQYF. CDR3 bases: TGCAGTGCCACAGACGCCCCTGACCAGTATTTT.

J is TRBJ1-5 and V is TRBV7-9, with D uncertain. V was shortened by 3 bases and J by 4 bases, with 13 bases between the two germline ends. Germline CDR1 is SEHNR and CDR2 is FQNEAQ (reference sequence). The CDR3 totals 15 residues. As DNA, the CDR3 is TGTGCCAGCAGCTTCGAGGGTAACGGGAATCAGCCCCAGCATTTT. Its translation: CASSFEGNGNQPQHF.

The genes are TRBV11-2 and TRBJ1-4; D uncertain. Germline V gene sequence: CDR1 SGHAT, CDR2 FQNNGV. The CDR3 sequence is 14 residues long. Deletions cut 5 bases from V and 8 bases from J, with 15 bases between. The CDR3 DNA follows: TGTGCCAGCAGCGAAGGCCCAGCGAGGGAAAAACTGTTTTTT. Protein: CASSEGPAREKLFF.

This chain joins TRBV15 and TRBJ1-3, with D unresolved. CDR3 length: 15 residues. From germline, CDR1 is LNHNV and CDR2 YYDKDF (reference sequence). V was shortened by 0 bases and J by 2 bases, with 8 bases between the two germline ends. The CDR3 sequence: CATSRDRGPGNTIYF. Here the CDR3 DNA reads TGTGCCACCAGCAGAGATCGAGGCCCTGGAAACACCATATATTTT.

The rearrangement uses TRBV28 and TRBJ2-3, with D possibly being TRBD2 (6 bases). The germline V and J ends were trimmed by 7 bases and 6 bases, with 23 bases remaining between them. This CDR3 is built from 16 residues. CDR1 and CDR2 from the germline V gene are MDHEN and SYDVKM. CDR3 nucleotide sequence: TGTGCCAGCACCATAAGGAGGGCGGTCCCTCCCGATACGCAGTATTTT. This translates into CASTIRRAVPPDTQYF. The variable domain in full, completed from reference TRBV28 and TRBJ2-3, reads DVKVTQSSRYLVKRTGEKVFLECVQDMDHENMFWYRQDPGLGLRLIYFSYDVKMKEKGDIPEGYSVSREKKERFSLILESASTNQTSMYLCASTIRRAVPPDTQYFGPGTRLTVL.